The entry below describes one TCR beta chain. The entry originates in a study of T cell changes during pregnancy in multiple sclerosis. Germline V gives CDR1 MDHEN, CDR2 SYDVKM. Trimming removed 8 bases from V and 2 bases from J; junction bases left unmatched: 6. The CDR3 loop spans 13 amino acids. TCRdb's table, derived via immunoSEQ multiplex PCR, lists solely in-frame clones and lacks some. The data show 45,000 to 65,000 clones, with more than 85% seen just once and about 2.5% held by the top ten. The rearrangement uses TRBV28 and TRBJ2-7, with TRBD1 identical over 7 bases. The sequence was obtained from a female donor with multiple sclerosis, enrolled in a pregnancy study. The specimen was CD8+ T cells from peripheral blood mononuclear cells, collected in the third trimester of pregnancy. CDR3 nucleotides: TGTGCCAGCGCAGACAGGGTAGCCTACGAGCAGTACTTC. Its translation: CASADRVAYEQYF.